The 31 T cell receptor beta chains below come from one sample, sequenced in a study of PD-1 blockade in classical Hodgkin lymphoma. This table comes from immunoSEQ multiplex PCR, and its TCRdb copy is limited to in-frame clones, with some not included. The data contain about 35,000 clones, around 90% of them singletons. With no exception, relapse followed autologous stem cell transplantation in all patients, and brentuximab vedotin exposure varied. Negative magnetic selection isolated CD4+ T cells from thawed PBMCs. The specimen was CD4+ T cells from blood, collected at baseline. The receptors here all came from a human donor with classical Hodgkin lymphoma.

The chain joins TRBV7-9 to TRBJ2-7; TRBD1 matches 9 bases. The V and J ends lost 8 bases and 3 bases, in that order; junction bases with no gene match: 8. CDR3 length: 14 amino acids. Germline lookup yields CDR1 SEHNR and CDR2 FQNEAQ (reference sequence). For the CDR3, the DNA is TGTGCCAGCTCCCAGGGGACAGGGTACTACGAGCAGTACTTC. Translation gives CASSQGTGYYEQYF.

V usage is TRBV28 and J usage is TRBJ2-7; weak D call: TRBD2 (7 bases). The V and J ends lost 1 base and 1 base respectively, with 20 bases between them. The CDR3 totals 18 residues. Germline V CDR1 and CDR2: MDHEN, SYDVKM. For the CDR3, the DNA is TGTGCCAGCAGTTTATTTTTAGACCCGCGGGGGCCTTCCTACGAGCAGTACTTC. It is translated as CASSLFLDPRGPSYEQYF.

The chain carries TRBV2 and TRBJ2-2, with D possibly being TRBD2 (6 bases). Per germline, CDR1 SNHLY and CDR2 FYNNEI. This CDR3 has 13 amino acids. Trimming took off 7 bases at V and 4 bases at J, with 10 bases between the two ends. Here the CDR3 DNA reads TGTGCCAGCAATGGGAGGTCCACCGGGGAGCTGTTTTTT. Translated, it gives CASNGRSTGELFF.

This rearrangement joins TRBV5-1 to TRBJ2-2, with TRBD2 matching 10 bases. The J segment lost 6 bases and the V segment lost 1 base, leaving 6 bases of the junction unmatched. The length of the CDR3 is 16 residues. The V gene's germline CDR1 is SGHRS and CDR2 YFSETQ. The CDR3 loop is CASSLRASGSPGELFF. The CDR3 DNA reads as TGCGCCAGCAGCTTGAGGGCTAGCGGGAGTCCCGGGGAGCTGTTTTTT. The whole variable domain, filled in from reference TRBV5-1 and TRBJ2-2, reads KAGVTQTPRYLIKTRGQQVTLSCSPISGHRSVSWYQQTPGQGLQFLFEYFSETQRNKGNFPGRFSGRQFSNSRSEMNVSTLELGDSALYLCASSLRASGSPGELFFGEGSRLTVL.

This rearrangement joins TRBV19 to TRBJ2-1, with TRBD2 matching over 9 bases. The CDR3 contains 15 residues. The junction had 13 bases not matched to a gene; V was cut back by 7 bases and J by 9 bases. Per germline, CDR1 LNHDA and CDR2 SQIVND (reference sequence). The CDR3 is CASTGVAGVAREQFF. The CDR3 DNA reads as TGTGCCAGTACGGGGGTAGCGGGAGTCGCTCGTGAGCAGTTCTTC. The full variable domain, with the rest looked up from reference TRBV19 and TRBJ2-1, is DGGITQSPKYLFRKEGQNVTLSCEQNLNHDAMYWYRQDPGQGLRLIYYSQIVNDFQKGDIAEGYSVSREKKESFPLTVTSAQKNPTAFYLCASTGVAGVAREQFFGPGTRLTVL.

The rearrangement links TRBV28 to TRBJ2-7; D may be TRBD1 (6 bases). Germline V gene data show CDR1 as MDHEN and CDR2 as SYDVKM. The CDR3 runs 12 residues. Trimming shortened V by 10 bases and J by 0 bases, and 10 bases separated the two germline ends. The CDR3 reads CAINRASYEQYF. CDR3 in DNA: TGTGCCATTAACAGGGCCTCCTACGAGCAGTACTTC.

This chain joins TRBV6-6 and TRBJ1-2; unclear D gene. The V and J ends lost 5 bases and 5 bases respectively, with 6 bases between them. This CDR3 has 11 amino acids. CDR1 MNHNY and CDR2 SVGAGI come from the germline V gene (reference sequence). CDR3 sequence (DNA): TGTGCCAGCAGTAGGAGATATGGCTACACCTTC. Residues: CASSRRYGYTF.

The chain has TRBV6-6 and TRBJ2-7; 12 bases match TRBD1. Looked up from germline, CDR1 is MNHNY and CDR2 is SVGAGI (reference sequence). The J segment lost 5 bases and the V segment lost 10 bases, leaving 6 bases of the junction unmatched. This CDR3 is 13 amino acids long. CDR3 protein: CATRGDRGHEQYF. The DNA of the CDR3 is TGTGCCACCCGTGGGGACAGGGGGCACGAGCAGTACTTC.

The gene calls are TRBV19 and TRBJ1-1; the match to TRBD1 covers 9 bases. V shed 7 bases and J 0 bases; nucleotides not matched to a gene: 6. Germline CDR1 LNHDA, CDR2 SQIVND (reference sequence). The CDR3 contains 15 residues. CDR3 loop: CASIPRTGVNTEAFF. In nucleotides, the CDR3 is TGTGCCAGTATCCCGCGGACAGGGGTGAACACTGAAGCTTTCTTT. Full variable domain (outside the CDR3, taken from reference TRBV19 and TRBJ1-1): DGGITQSPKYLFRKEGQNVTLSCEQNLNHDAMYWYRQDPGQGLRLIYYSQIVNDFQKGDIAEGYSVSREKKESFPLTVTSAQKNPTAFYLCASIPRTGVNTEAFFGQGTRLTVV.

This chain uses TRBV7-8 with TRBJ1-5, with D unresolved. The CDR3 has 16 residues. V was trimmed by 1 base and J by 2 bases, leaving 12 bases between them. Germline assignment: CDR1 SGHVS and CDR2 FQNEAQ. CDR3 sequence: CASSLGRVRGNQPQHF. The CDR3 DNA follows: TGTGCCAGCAGCTTAGGGCGGGTGCGGGGCAATCAGCCCCAGCATTTT. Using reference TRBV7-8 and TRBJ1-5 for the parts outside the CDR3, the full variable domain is GAGVSQSPRYKVAKRGQDVALRCDPISGHVSLFWYQQALGQGPEFLTYFQNEAQLDKSGLPSDRFFAERPEGSVSTLKIQRTQQEDSAVYLCASSLGRVRGNQPQHFGDGTRLSIL.

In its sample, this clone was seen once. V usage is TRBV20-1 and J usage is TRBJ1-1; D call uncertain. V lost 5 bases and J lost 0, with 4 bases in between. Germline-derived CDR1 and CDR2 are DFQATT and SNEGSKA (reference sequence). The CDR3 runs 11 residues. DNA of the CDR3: TGCAGTGCTCCCGTGAACACTGAAGCTTTCTTT. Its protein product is CSAPVNTEAFF.

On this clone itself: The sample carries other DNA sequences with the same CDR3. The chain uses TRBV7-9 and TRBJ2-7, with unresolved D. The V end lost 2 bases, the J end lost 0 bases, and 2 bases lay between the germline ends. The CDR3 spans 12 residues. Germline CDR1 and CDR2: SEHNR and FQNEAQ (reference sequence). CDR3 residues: CASSLSSYEQYF. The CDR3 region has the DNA TGTGCCAGCAGCTTAAGCTCCTACGAGCAGTACTTC. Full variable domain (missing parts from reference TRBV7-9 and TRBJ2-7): DTGVSQNPRHKITKRGQNVTFRCDPISEHNRLYWYRQTLGQGPEFLTYFQNEAQLEKSRLLSDRFSAERPKGSFSTLEIQRTEQGDSAMYLCASSLSSYEQYFGPGTRLTVT.

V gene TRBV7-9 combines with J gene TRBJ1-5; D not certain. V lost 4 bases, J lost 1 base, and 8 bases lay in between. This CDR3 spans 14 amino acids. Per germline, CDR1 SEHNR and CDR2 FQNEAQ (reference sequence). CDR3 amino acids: CASSSRGSNQPQHF. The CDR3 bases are TGTGCCAGCAGCTCAAGAGGAAGCAATCAGCCCCAGCATTTT. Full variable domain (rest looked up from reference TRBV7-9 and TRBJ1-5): DTGVSQNPRHKITKRGQNVTFRCDPISEHNRLYWYRQTLGQGPEFLTYFQNEAQLEKSRLLSDRFSAERPKGSFSTLEIQRTEQGDSAMYLCASSSRGSNQPQHFGDGTRLSIL.

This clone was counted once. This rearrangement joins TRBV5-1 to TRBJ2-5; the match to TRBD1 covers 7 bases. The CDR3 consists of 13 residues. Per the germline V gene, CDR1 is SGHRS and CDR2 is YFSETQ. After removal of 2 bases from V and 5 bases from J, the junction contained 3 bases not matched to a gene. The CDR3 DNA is TGCGCCAGCAGCTTACAGGGGTGGGAGACCCAGTACTTC. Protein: CASSLQGWETQYF.

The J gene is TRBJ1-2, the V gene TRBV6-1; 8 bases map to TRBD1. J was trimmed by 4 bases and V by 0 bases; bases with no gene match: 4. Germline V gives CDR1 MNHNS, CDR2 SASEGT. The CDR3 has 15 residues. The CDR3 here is CASSEAQGQGYGYTF. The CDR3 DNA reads TGTGCCAGCAGTGAAGCGCAAGGACAGGGCTATGGCTACACCTTC.

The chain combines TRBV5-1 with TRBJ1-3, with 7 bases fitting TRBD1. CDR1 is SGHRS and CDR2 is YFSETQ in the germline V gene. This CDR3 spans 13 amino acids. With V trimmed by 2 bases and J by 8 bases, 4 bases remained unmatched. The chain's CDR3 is CASSFLQGYTIYF. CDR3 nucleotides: TGCGCCAGCAGCTTTTTACAGGGGTACACCATATATTTT.

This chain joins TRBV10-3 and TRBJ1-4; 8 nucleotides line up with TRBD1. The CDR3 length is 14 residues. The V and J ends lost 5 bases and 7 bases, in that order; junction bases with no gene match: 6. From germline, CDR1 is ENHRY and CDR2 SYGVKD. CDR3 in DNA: TGTGCCATCAGTTCAGGGGGCGTGGGTGAAAAACTGTTTTTT. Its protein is CAISSGGVGEKLFF.

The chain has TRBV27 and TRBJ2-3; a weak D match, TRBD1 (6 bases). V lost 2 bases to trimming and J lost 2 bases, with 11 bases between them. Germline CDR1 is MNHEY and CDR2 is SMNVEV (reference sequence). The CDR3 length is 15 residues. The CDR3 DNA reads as TGTGCCAGCAGTTTACGGACAGCCTTCACAGATACGCAGTATTTT. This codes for CASSLRTAFTDTQYF.

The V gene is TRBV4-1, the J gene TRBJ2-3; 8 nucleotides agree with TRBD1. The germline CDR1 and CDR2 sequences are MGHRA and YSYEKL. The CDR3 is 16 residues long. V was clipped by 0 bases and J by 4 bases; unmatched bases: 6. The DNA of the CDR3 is TGCGCCAGCAGCCAAGAAGTAGGACAGGGAGCAGATACGCAGTATTTT. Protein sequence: CASSQEVGQGADTQYF.

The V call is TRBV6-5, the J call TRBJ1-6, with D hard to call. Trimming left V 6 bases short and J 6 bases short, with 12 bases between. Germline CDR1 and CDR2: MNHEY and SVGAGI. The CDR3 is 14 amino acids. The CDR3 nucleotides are TGTGCCAGCAGCTACGGGAGTCCTAATTCACCCCTCCACTTT. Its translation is CASSYGSPNSPLHF.

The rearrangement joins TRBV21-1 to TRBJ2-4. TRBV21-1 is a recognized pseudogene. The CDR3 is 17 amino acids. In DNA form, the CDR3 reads TGTGCCAGCAGCAACCCAGGTCTGTTTCGCGGCCCAAACATTCAGTACTTC. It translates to CASSNPGLFRGPNIQYF.

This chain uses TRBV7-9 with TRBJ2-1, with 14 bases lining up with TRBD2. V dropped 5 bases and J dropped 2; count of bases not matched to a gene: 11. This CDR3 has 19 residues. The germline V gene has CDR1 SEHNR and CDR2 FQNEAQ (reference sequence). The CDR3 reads CASSAPGLAGAFTYNEQFF. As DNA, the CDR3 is TGTGCCAGCAGCGCACCGGGACTAGCGGGAGCCTTTACCTACAATGAGCAGTTCTTC.

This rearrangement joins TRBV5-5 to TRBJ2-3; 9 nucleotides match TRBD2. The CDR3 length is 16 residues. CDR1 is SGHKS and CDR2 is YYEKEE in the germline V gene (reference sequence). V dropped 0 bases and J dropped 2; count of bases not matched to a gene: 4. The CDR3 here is CASSLESGRITDTQYF. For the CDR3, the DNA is TGTGCCAGCAGCTTGGAAAGCGGGAGGATCACAGATACGCAGTATTTT.

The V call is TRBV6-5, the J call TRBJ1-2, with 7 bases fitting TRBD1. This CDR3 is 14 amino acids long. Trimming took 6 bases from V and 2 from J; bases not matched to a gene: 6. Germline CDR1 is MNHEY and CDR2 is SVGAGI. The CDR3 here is CASRPSTGNYGYTF. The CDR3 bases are TGTGCCAGCAGGCCGTCGACAGGGAACTATGGCTACACCTTC.

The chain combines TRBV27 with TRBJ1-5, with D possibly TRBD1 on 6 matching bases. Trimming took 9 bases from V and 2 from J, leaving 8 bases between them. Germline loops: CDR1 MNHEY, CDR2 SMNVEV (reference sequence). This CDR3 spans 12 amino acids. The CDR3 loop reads CASRQGNQPQHF. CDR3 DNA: TGTGCCAGTCGACAGGGCAATCAGCCCCAGCATTTT.

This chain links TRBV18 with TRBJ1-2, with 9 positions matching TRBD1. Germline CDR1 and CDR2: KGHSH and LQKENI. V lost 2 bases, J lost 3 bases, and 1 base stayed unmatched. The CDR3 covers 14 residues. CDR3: CASSPWTGDYGYTF. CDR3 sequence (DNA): TGTGCCAGCTCACCATGGACAGGGGACTATGGCTACACCTTC.

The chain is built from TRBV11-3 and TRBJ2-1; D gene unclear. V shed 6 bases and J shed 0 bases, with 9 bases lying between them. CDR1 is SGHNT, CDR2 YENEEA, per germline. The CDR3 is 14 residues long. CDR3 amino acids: CASSTASSYNEQFF. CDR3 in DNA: TGTGCCAGCAGTACCGCCAGCTCCTACAATGAGCAGTTCTTC. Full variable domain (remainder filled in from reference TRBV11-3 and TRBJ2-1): EAGVVQSPRYKIIEKKQPVAFWCNPISGHNTLYWYLQNLGQGPELLIRYENEEAVDDSQLPKDRFSAERLKGVDSTLKIQPAELGDSAVYLCASSTASSYNEQFFGPGTRLTVL.

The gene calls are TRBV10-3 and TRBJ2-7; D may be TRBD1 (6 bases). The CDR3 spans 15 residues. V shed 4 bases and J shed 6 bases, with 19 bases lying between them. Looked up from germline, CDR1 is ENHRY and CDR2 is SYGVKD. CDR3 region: CAISVRQAPESEQYF. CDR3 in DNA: TGTGCCATCAGTGTAAGACAGGCCCCGGAATCCGAGCAGTACTTC.

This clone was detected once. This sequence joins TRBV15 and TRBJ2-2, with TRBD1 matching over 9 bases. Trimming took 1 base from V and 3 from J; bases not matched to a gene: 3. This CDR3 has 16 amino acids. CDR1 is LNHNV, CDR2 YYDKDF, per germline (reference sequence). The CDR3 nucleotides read TGTGCCACCAGCAGAGCGGGACAGGGTTACACCGGGGAGCTGTTTTTT. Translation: CATSRAGQGYTGELFF.

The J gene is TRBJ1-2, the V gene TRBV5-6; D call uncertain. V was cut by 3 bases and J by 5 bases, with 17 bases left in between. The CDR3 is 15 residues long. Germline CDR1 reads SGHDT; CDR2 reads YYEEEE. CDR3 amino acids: CASSSYTGDEYGYTF. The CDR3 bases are TGTGCCAGCAGCTCTTACACCGGGGATGAATATGGCTACACCTTC.

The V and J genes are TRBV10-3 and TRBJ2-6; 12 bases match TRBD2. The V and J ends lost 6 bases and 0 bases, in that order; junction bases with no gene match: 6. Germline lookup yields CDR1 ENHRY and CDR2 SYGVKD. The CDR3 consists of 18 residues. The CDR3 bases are TGTGCCATCAGACCAGGACTAGCGGGGTTCTCTGGGGCCAACGTCCTGACTTTC. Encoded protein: CAIRPGLAGFSGANVLTF.